This T cell receptor (beta chain) is drawn from a study of shared clonotypes between healthy human individuals. There are 15 residues in the CDR3. V was pared by 8 bases and J by 0 bases, with 14 bases between. Germline V lookup: CDR1 MNHNS, CDR2 SASEGT. The table came from immunoSEQ multiplex PCR; TCRdb's copy has only in-frame clones and leaves some out. This table has some 2,400,000 clones, approximately 96% appearing once. The material sequenced was naive CD4+ T cells sorted from blood. Subset described: CD45RA+ positively selected. V usage is TRBV6-1 and J usage is TRBJ2-1; D could derive from TRBD1 or TRBD2 (5 bases each). The TCR sequence derives from a man between 18 and 35 years old in good health. The CDR3: CASVKPGLSYNEQFF. The CDR3 nucleotides read TGTGCCAGCGTAAAACCGGGGCTCTCCTACAATGAGCAGTTCTTC.